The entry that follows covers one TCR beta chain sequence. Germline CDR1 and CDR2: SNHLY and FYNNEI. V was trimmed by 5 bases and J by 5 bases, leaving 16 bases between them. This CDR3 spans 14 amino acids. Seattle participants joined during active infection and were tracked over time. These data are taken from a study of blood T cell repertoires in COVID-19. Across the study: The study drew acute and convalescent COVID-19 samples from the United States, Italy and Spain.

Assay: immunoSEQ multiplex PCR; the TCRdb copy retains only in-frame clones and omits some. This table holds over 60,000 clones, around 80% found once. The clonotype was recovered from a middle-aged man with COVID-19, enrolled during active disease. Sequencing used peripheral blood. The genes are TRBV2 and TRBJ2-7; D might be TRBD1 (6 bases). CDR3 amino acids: CASSSQGLQNEQYF. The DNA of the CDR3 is TGTGCCAGCAGTAGCCAGGGGTTGCAGAACGAGCAGTACTTC.